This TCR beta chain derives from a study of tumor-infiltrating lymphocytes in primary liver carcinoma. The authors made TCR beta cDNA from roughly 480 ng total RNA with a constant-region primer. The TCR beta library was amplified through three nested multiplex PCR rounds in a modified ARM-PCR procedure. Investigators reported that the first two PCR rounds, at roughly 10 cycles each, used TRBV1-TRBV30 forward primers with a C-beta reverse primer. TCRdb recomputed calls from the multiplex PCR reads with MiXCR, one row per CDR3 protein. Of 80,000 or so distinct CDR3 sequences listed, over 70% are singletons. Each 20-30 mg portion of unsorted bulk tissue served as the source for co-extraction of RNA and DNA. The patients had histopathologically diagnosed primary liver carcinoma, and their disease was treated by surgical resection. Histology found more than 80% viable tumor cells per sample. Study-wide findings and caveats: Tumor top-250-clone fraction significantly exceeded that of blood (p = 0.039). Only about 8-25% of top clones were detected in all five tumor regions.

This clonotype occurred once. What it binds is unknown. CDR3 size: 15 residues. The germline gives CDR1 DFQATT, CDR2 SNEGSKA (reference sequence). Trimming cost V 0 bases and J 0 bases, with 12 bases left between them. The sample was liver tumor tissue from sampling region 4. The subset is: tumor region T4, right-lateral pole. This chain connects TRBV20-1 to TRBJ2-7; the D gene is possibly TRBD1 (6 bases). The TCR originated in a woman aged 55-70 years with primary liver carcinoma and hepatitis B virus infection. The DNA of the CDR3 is TGCAGTGCTAGAGACTCGGACAGCCTCTCCTACGAGCAGTACTTC. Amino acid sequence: CSARDSDSLSYEQYF.